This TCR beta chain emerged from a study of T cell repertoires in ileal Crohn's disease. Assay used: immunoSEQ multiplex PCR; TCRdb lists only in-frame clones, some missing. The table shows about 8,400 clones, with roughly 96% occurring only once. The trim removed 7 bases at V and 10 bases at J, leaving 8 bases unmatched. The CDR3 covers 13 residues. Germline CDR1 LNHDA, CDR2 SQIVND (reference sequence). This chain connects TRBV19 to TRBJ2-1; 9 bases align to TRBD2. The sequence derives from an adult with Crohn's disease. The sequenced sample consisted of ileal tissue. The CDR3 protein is CASIGAGGAEQFF. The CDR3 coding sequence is TGTGCCAGTATCGGAGCGGGGGGTGCCGAGCAGTTCTTC. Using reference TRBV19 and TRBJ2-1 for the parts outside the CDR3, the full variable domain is DGGITQSPKYLFRKEGQNVTLSCEQNLNHDAMYWYRQDPGQGLRLIYYSQIVNDFQKGDIAEGYSVSREKKESFPLTVTSAQKNPTAFYLCASIGAGGAEQFFGPGTRLTVL.